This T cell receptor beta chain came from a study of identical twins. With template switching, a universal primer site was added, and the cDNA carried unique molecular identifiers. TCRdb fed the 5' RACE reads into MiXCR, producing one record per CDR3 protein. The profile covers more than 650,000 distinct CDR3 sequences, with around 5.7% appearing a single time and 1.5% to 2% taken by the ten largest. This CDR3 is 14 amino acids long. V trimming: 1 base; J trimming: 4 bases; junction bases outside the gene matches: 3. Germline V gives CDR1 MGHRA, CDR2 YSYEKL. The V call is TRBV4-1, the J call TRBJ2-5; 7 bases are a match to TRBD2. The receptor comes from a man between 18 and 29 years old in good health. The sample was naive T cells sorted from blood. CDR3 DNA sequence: TGCGCCAGCAGCCAAGGTGGGGGGGGAGAGACCCAGTACTTC. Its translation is CASSQGGGGETQYF.